The 28 T cell receptor beta chains reported below all come from one sample, sequenced in a study of blood T cell repertoires in COVID-19. TCRdb's copy holds only in-frame clones and misses some; the assay was immunoSEQ multiplex PCR. The sample lists about 160,000 clones, around 80% occurring once. Sequences were obtained from PBMCs or T cells enriched from blood (not recorded which). These receptors were collected from a man aged 40-49 years who had recovered from COVID-19.

The rearrangement joins TRBV27 to TRBJ1-5; D is uncertain. V dropped 2 bases and J dropped 5 bases, with 7 bases sitting between them. This CDR3 has 13 amino acids. Germline V gene data show CDR1 as MNHEY and CDR2 as SMNVEV (reference sequence). CDR3 sequence reads: CASSLRRDQPQHF. The CDR3 nucleotides are TGTGCCAGCAGTTTAAGGAGGGATCAGCCCCAGCATTTT.

The chain combines TRBV25-1 with TRBJ2-5; 15 bases map to TRBD2. Losses at the gene ends were 4 bases for V and 5 bases for J; bases not matched to a gene: 8. This CDR3 comprises 17 residues. Germline loops: CDR1 MGHDK, CDR2 SYGVNS. The CDR3 is CASSGAGTSGGRETQYF. The CDR3 region has the DNA TGTGCCAGCAGTGGAGCCGGGACTAGCGGGGGGAGGGAGACCCAGTACTTC. The whole variable domain, remainder taken from reference TRBV25-1 and TRBJ2-5, is EADIYQTPRYLVIGTGKKITLECSQTMGHDKMYWYQQDPGMELHLIHYSYGVNSTEKGDLSSESTVSRIRTEHFPLTLESARPSHTSQYLCASSGAGTSGGRETQYFGPGTRLLVL.

The V and J genes are TRBV5-4 and TRBJ2-7; D unresolved. V was cut by 1 base and J by 6 bases, with 14 bases left in between. The CDR3 consists of 14 residues. Germline V gives CDR1 SGHNT, CDR2 YYREEE (reference sequence). The DNA for the CDR3 is TGTGCCAGCAGCTTGATTCCGCGCTTCTCCGAGCAGTACTTC. It yields the protein CASSLIPRFSEQYF.

The chain uses TRBV5-6 and TRBJ1-1; D is perhaps TRBD1 (6 bases). With 5 bases removed from V and 0 bases from J, the gap between germline ends came to 14 bases. The CDR3 runs to 15 residues. The V gene's germline CDR1 is SGHDT and CDR2 YYEEEE. The CDR3 here is CASSYNRAMNTEAFF. The DNA of the CDR3 is TGTGCCAGCAGTTATAACAGGGCAATGAACACTGAAGCTTTCTTT.

This clone was counted between two and nine times. The chain carries TRBV12-5 and TRBJ2-5, with 7 bases identical to TRBD1. The J segment lost 5 bases and the V segment lost 5 bases, leaving 5 bases of the junction unmatched. CDR1 is LGHNT and CDR2 is FRNRAP in the germline V gene. The CDR3 loop spans 13 amino acids. The CDR3: CASGAQGFETQYF. As DNA, the CDR3 is TGTGCTAGTGGTGCACAGGGGTTTGAGACCCAGTACTTC. Filled out from reference TRBV12-5 and TRBJ2-5, the complete variable domain reads DARVTQTPRHKVTEMGQEVTMRCQPILGHNTVFWYRQTMMQGLELLAYFRNRAPLDDSGMPKDRFSAEMPDATLATLKIQPSEPRDSAVYFCASGAQGFETQYFGPGTRLLVL.

The chain has TRBV24-1 and TRBJ1-5; unclear D gene. This CDR3 has 14 amino acids. The germline V gene has CDR1 KGHDR and CDR2 SFDVKD. The germline V and J ends were trimmed by 0 bases and 5 bases, with 7 bases remaining between them. This CDR3 is CATSDLRGDQPQHF. For the CDR3, the DNA is TGTGCCACCAGTGATTTGCGGGGAGATCAGCCCCAGCATTTT.

J is TRBJ1-5 and V is TRBV30; 9 nucleotides match TRBD1. CDR3 length equals 15 residues. CDR1 GTSNPN and CDR2 SVGIG come from the germline V gene (reference sequence). V gave up 0 bases and J gave up 7 bases; unmatched junction bases: 7. Here the CDR3 DNA reads TGTGCCTGGAGTGTAGGAGTACAGGGGGCCCAGCCCCAGCATTTT. It is translated as CAWSVGVQGAQPQHF.

The chain joins TRBV5-4 to TRBJ1-2; TRBD1 is a possible D gene (5 bases). Between the trimmed V and J ends, which lost 6 bases and 4 bases, there was a span of 28 bases. Germline CDR1 SGHNT, CDR2 YYREEE (reference sequence). The CDR3 runs 18 residues. In DNA, the CDR3 is TGTGCCAGCATTTACACCCGGGCGGGGGTGGCGGGACTCTATGGCTACACCTTC. Translating gives CASIYTRAGVAGLYGYTF.

This clone was found once. The V gene is TRBV5-1, the J gene TRBJ2-3, with 11 bases identical to TRBD1. This CDR3 comprises 15 residues. The germline V gene encodes CDR1 SGHRS and CDR2 YFSETQ. V shed 0 bases, J shed 5 bases, and the junction held 2 bases outside the gene matches. CDR3 nucleotide sequence: TGCGCCAGCAGCTTGGGGACAGGGGGCAAAGATACGCAGTATTTT. Translation: CASSLGTGGKDTQYF.

The CDR3 loop is CASGQLNYNEQFF. The CDR3 DNA sequence: TGTGCCAGCGGACAGCTAAATTACAATGAGCAGTTCTTC. The chain joins TRBV12-3 or TRBV12-4 to TRBJ2-1; tentative D call: TRBD1 (6 bases). Deletions cut 8 bases from V and 4 bases from J, with 12 bases between. The CDR3 length is 13 residues.

The chain links TRBV5-1 to TRBJ1-3, with 9 bases aligning to TRBD1. V was clipped by 4 bases and J by 4 bases; unmatched bases: 3. The CDR3 is 14 residues long. Germline CDR1 SGHRS, CDR2 YFSETQ. Written as DNA, the CDR3 is TGCGCCAGCAGCGTCGGGACAGGGGGAAACACCATATATTTT. It translates to CASSVGTGGNTIYF.

The V gene is TRBV24-1, the J gene TRBJ1-2; perhaps TRBD1 as D (5 bases). The germline CDR1 and CDR2 sequences are KGHDR and SFDVKD. CDR3 length: 14 residues. V dropped 4 bases and J dropped 4 bases, with 12 bases sitting between them. The CDR3 reads CATSESGGTYGYTF. CDR3 sequence (DNA): TGTGCCACCAGTGAGAGCGGAGGGACCTATGGCTACACCTTC.

The CDR3 sequence: CASGPTWLNTEAFF. Here the CDR3 DNA reads TGTGCTAGTGGCCCGACATGGCTGAACACTGAAGCTTTCTTT. The V gene is TRBV12-5, the J gene TRBJ1-1; no clear D gene. Trimming took 6 bases from V and 0 from J, leaving 11 bases between them. The CDR3 contains 14 residues. CDR1 is LGHNT and CDR2 is FRNRAP in the germline V gene.

The chain combines TRBV6-5 with TRBJ2-3; D call uncertain. Trimming took 4 bases from V and 5 from J, leaving 13 bases between them. Germline V lookup: CDR1 MNHEY, CDR2 SVGAGI. The CDR3 is made up of 14 amino acids. DNA of the CDR3: TGTGCCAGCAGTTCAATGCATGCCAGAGATACGCAGTATTTT. Translating gives CASSSMHARDTQYF.

V usage is TRBV18 and J usage is TRBJ2-7, with 8 bases matching TRBD1. CDR3 length: 14 residues. CDR1 and CDR2 from the germline V gene are KGHSH and LQKENI. Trimming took 3 bases from V and 3 from J; bases not matched to a gene: 4. CDR3 protein: CASSPDRGNYEQYF. CDR3 nucleotides: TGTGCCAGCTCACCTGACAGGGGCAACTACGAGCAGTACTTC.

This clone has a single count. V gene TRBV30 combines with J gene TRBJ2-3; TRBD2 matches 7 bases. Germline V gene sequence: CDR1 GTSNPN, CDR2 SVGIG (reference sequence). The CDR3 extends over 16 amino acids. Trimming at V came to 1 base and at J to 3 bases, leaving 10 bases not matched to a gene. The CDR3: CAWSAWRGSDTDTQYF. The CDR3 region has the DNA TGTGCCTGGAGTGCCTGGCGGGGGTCAGATACAGATACGCAGTATTTT.

This clone has a single count. The rearrangement joins TRBV2 to TRBJ2-7; 11 positions agree with TRBD1. The CDR3 has 18 amino acids. CDR1 is SNHLY and CDR2 is FYNNEI in the germline V gene. J lost 3 bases, V lost 3 bases, and 13 bases had no gene match. CDR3 residues: CASSDMRTGGPFRYEQYV. The DNA for the CDR3 is TGTGCCAGCAGTGATATGCGGACAGGGGGCCCCTTTCGCTACGAGCAGTACGTC.

The CDR3 DNA sequence: TGCGCCAGCAGCTTGGAACTAGCGGGGGGATACAATGAGCAGTTCTTC. Protein: CASSLELAGGYNEQFF. J is TRBJ2-1 and V is TRBV5-1; 12 bases are shared with TRBD2. The CDR3 consists of 16 residues. V lost 0 bases, J lost 4 bases, and 2 bases stayed unmatched. Germline V gene sequence: CDR1 SGHRS, CDR2 YFSETQ.

V and J are TRBV5-1 and TRBJ2-7, with 7 bases that match TRBD1. The CDR3 has 14 residues. V lost 2 bases to trimming and J lost 4 bases; unmatched junction nucleotides: 6. Per the germline V gene, CDR1 is SGHRS and CDR2 is YFSETQ. The CDR3 sequence: CASSFGTARYEQYF. Written as DNA, the CDR3 is TGCGCCAGCAGCTTCGGGACAGCGCGGTACGAGCAGTACTTC.

In its sample, this clone was seen once. V is TRBV5-1 and J is TRBJ2-1; 8 bases align to TRBD2. CDR1 and CDR2 (germline): SGHRS, YFSETQ. Trimming took 2 bases from V and 9 from J; bases not matched to a gene: 7. The CDR3 covers 14 residues. The CDR3 bases are TGCGCCAGCAGCTTTACGGGGGGGCCAGGTGAGCAGTTCTTC. Translation: CASSFTGGPGEQFF.

The V call is TRBV5-6, the J call TRBJ2-7; D may be TRBD2 (6 bases). The CDR3 loop spans 15 amino acids. The V and J ends lost 3 bases and 2 bases respectively, with 15 bases between them. Looked up from germline, CDR1 is SGHDT and CDR2 is YYEEEE. DNA of the CDR3: TGTGCCAGCAGCTGGACGGGAGCTGAAACCTACGAGCAGTACTTC. This translates into CASSWTGAETYEQYF. Filled out from reference TRBV5-6 and TRBJ2-7, the complete variable domain reads DAGVTQSPTHLIKTRGQQVTLRCSPKSGHDTVSWYQQALGQGPQFIFQYYEEEERQRGNFPDRFSGHQFPNYSSELNVNALLLGDSALYLCASSWTGAETYEQYFGPGTRLTVT.

This rearrangement joins TRBV7-9 to TRBJ2-7; TRBD1 matches 7 bases. The CDR3 contains 14 residues. With 3 bases clipped from V and 4 bases from J, the junction kept 6 bases outside the gene matches. In germline, CDR1 is SEHNR, CDR2 FQNEAQ (reference sequence). The chain's CDR3 is CASSFGQDWYEQYF. As DNA, the CDR3 is TGTGCCAGCAGCTTCGGACAGGACTGGTACGAGCAGTACTTC.

V is TRBV19 and J is TRBJ1-5; D may be TRBD1 (5 bases). The V gene lost 3 bases and the J gene lost 6 bases, with 6 bases spanning the gap. Germline loops: CDR1 LNHDA, CDR2 SQIVND (reference sequence). CDR3 length equals 12 residues. The chain's CDR3 is CASSIGGQPQHF. In DNA, the CDR3 is TGTGCCAGTAGTATCGGGGGTCAGCCCCAGCATTTT.

This clone is a singleton in its sample. This rearrangement joins TRBV2 to TRBJ2-6; the D gene is possibly TRBD1 (5 bases). The V and J ends lost 7 bases and 0 bases respectively, with 19 bases between them. The CDR3 runs 18 residues. Germline assignment: CDR1 SNHLY and CDR2 FYNNEI. The CDR3 loop reads CASMIRAPQSSGANVLTF. CDR3 in DNA: TGTGCCAGCATGATCAGGGCTCCCCAAAGCTCTGGGGCCAACGTCCTGACTTTC.

The CDR3 here is CASSSGHHNSPLHF. CDR3 nucleotide sequence: TGTGCCAGCAGCTCGGGACACCATAATTCACCCCTCCACTTT. The chain is built from TRBV9 and TRBJ1-6, with D possibly being TRBD1 (6 bases). Deletions cut 4 bases from V and 5 bases from J, with 10 bases between. This CDR3 comprises 14 residues. The germline gives CDR1 SGDLS, CDR2 YYNGEE.

The chain employs TRBV30 and TRBJ2-3, with a weak D call TRBD1 (5 bases). The CDR3 has 15 residues. From germline, CDR1 is GTSNPN and CDR2 SVGIG (reference sequence). V was pared by 2 bases and J by 0 bases, with 12 bases between. CDR3 in DNA: TGTGCCTGGAGTATTCCGACAGCTAGCACAGATACGCAGTATTTT. This encodes CAWSIPTASTDTQYF.

The gene calls are TRBV7-3 and TRBJ2-5; 8 bases fit TRBD2. Germline trimming cut 5 bases from V and 2 bases from J; bases unmatched to any gene: 7. The length of the CDR3 is 15 residues. CDR1 and CDR2 (germline): SGHTA, FQGTGA. CDR3 amino acids: CASSPHGGAQETQYF. CDR3 DNA: TGTGCCAGCAGCCCCCACGGGGGGGCACAAGAGACCCAGTACTTC.

This chain links TRBV9 with TRBJ1-3; D is possibly TRBD1 (5 bases). The length of the CDR3 is 16 residues. The V end was cut by 0 bases, the J end by 0 bases, with 10 bases between. CDR1 and CDR2 from the germline V gene are SGDLS and YYNGEE. The CDR3 spells CASSVEPGGSGNTIYF. CDR3 coding DNA: TGTGCCAGCAGCGTAGAGCCGGGGGGCTCTGGAAACACCATATATTTT. The whole variable domain, filled in from reference TRBV9 and TRBJ1-3, reads DSGVTQTPKHLITATGQRVTLRCSPRSGDLSVYWYQQSLDQGLQFLIQYYNGEERAKGNILERFSAQQFPDLHSELNLSSLELGDSALYFCASSVEPGGSGNTIYFGEGSWLTVV.